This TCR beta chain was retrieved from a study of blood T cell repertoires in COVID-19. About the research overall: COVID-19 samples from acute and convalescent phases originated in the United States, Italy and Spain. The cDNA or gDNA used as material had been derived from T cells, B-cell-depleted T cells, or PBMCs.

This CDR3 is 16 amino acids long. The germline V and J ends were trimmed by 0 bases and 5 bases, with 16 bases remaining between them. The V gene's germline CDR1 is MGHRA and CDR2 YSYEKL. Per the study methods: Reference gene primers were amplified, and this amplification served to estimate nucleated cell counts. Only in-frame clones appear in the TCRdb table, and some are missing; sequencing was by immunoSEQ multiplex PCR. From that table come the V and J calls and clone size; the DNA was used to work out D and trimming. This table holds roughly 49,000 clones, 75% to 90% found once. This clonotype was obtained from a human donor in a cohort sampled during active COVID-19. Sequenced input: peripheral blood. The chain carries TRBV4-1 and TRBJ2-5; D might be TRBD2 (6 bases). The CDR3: CASSQDGGTPYETQYF. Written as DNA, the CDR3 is TGCGCCAGCAGCCAAGATGGGGGGACCCCGTACGAGACCCAGTACTTC.